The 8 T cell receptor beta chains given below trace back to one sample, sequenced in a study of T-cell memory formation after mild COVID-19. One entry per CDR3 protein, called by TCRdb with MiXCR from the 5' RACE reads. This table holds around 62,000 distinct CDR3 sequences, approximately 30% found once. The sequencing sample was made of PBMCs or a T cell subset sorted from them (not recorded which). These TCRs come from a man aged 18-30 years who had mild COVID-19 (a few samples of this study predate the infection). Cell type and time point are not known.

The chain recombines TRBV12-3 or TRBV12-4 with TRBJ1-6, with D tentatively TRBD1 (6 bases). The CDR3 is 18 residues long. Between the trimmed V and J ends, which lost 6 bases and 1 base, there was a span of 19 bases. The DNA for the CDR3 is TGTGCCAGCAGCTCAGAACAGGGAGTAGGGTCCTATAATTCACCCCTCCACTTT. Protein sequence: CASSSEQGVGSYNSPLHF.

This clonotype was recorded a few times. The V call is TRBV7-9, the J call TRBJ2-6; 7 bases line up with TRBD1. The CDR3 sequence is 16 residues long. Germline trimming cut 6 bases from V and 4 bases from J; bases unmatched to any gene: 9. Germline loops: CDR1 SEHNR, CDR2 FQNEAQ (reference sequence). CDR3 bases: TGTGCCAGCAGTCTATCTACAGGGGCCGGGGCCAACGTCCTGACTTTC. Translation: CASSLSTGAGANVLTF.

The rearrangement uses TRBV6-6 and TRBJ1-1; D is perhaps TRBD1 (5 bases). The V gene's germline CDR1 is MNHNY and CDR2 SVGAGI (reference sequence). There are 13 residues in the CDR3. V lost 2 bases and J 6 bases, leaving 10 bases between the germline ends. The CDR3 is CASSYGAGPEAFF. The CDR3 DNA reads TGTGCCAGCAGTTACGGGGCAGGGCCTGAAGCTTTCTTT.

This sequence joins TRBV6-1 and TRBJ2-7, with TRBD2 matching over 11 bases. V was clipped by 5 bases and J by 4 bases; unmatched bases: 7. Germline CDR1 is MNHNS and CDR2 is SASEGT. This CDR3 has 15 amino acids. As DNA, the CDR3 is TGTGCCAGCAGTACTCCGGGACTAGCGGAATACGAGCAGTACTTC. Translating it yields CASSTPGLAEYEQYF.

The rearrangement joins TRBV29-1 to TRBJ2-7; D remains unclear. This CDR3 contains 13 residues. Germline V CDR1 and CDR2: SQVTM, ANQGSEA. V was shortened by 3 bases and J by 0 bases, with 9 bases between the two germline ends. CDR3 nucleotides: TGCAGCGTTGAGAGTAGGAGCTCCTACGAGCAGTACTTC. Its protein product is CSVESRSSYEQYF.

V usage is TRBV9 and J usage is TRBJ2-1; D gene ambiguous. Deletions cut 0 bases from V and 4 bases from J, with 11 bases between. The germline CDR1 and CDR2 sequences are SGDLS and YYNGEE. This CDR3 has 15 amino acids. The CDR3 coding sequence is TGTGCCAGCAGCGTAGAGAACAGCAGGTACAATGAGCAGTTCTTC. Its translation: CASSVENSRYNEQFF.

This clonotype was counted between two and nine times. CDR3 bases: TGTGCCAGCAGCTTAGTCCGTGGGAGAGCGGGTAGCACAGATACGCAGTATTTT. Amino acids: CASSLVRGRAGSTDTQYF. This chain joins TRBV11-2 and TRBJ2-3, with D possibly TRBD2 on 6 matching bases. Germline assignment: CDR1 SGHAT and CDR2 FQNNGV. CDR3 length equals 18 residues. Trimming pared 1 base from V and 0 bases from J, leaving 17 bases between.

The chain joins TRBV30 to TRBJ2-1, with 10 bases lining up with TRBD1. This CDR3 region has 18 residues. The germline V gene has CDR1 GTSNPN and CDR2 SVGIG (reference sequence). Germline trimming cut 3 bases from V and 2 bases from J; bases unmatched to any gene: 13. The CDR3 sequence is CAWSGTGDGTSAYNEQFF. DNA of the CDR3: TGTGCCTGGAGCGGGACAGGGGACGGTACGTCGGCCTACAATGAGCAGTTCTTC.